The sequence of this TCR beta chain was determined in a study of T cells in women clearing cervical HPV infection. Study details: Cases: HPV16-related CIN3 or worse on histology, a couple of invasive cancers. Cases' blood sampling followed lesion detection by median roughly 150 days (90 to 200).

Repertoires were generated with immunoSEQ multiplex PCR, while TCRdb's copy carries only in-frame clones and drops some. The sample table sets out approximately 44,000 clones. About this clone: The read falls 3 residues short of the CDR3 end, and the missing part is taken from the germline J gene.

There are 15 residues in the CDR3. J gave up 0 bases and V 4 bases, and 6 bases lay outside the gene matches. Germline CDR1 and CDR2: DFQATT and SNEGSKA (reference sequence). The genes are TRBV20-1 and TRBJ2-3, with TRBD2 matching over 8 bases. The sample comprised blood buffy coat. The source of this sequence is a woman aged 18-69 years with a cervical HPV16 infection that either progressed to CIN3+ or cleared (not recorded which). This CDR3 is CSATPASGSTDTQYF. The CDR3 DNA, read in part, is TGCAGTGCTACCCCTGCTAGCGGGAGCACAGATACG.